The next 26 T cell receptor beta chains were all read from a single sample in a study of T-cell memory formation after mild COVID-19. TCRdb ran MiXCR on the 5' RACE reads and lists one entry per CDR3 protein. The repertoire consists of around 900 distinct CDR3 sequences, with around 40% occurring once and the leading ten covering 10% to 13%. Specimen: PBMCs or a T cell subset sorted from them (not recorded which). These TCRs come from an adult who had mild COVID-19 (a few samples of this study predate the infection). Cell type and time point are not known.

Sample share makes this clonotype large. Written as DNA, the CDR3 is TGTGCCAGCTCTCTCGTTGTTGGGAACACTGAAGCTTTCTTT. Protein: CASSLVVGNTEAFF. The V gene is TRBV18, the J gene TRBJ1-1; D gene uncertain. This CDR3 comprises 14 residues. Germline V lookup: CDR1 KGHSH, CDR2 LQKENI. V lost 6 bases and J 1 base, leaving 12 bases between the germline ends.

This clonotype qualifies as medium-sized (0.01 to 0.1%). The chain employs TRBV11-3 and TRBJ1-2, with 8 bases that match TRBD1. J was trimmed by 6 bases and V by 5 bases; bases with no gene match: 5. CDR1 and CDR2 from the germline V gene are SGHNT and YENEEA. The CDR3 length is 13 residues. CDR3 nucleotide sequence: TGTGCCAGCAGCCCTACAGGGGGAAATGGCTACACCTTC. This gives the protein CASSPTGGNGYTF.

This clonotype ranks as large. CDR3 sequence (DNA): TGTGCCAGCAGTTACCAAGGGGGAACCGGGGAGCTGTTTTTT. Its translation is CASSYQGGTGELFF. The gene calls are TRBV6-6 and TRBJ2-2; a possible D gene is TRBD1 (6 bases). This CDR3 has 14 residues. Trimming left V 2 bases short and J 5 bases short, with 9 bases between. Germline V gene sequence: CDR1 MNHNY, CDR2 SVGAGI (reference sequence).

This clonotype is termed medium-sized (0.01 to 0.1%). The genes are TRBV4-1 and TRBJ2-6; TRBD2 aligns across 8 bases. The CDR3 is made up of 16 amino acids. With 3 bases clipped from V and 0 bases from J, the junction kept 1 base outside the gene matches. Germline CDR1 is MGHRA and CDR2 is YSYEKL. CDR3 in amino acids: CASSQGTSSGANVLTF. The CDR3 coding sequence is TGCGCCAGCAGCCAGGGGACTAGCTCTGGGGCCAACGTCCTGACTTTC.

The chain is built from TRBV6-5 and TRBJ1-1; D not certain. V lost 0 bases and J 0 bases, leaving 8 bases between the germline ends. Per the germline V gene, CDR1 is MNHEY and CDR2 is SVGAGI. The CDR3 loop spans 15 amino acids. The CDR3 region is CASSYSAFMNTEAFF. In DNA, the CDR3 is TGTGCCAGCAGTTACTCGGCCTTCATGAACACTGAAGCTTTCTTT.

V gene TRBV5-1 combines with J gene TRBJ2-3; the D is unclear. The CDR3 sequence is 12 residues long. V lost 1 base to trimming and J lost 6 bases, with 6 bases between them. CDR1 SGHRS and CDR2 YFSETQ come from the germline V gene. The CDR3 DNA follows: TGCGCCAGCAGCTTGCTCGCCGATACGCAGTATTTT. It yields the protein CASSLLADTQYF.

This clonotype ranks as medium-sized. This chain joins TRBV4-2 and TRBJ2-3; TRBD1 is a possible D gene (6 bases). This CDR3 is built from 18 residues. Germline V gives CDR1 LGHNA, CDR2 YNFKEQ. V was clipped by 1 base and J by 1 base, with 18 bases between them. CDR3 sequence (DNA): TGTGCCAGCAGCCAAGGAAAAGGGGGACCTACCGGCACAGATACGCAGTATTTT. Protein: CASSQGKGGPTGTDTQYF.

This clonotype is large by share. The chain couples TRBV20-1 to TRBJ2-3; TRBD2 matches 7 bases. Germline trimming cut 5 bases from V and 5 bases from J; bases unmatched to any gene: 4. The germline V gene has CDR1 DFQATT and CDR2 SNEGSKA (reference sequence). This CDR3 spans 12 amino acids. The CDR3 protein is CSARRGVDTQYF. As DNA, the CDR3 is TGCAGTGCTCGACGGGGGGTAGATACGCAGTATTTT.

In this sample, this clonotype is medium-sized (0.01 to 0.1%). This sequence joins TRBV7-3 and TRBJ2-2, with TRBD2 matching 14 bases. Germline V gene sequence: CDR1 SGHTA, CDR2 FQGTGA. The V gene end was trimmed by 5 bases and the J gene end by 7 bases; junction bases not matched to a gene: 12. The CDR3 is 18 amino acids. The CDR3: CASSHIPGLAGENGELFF. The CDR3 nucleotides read TGTGCCAGCAGCCACATCCCGGGACTAGCGGGAGAAAACGGGGAGCTGTTTTTT.

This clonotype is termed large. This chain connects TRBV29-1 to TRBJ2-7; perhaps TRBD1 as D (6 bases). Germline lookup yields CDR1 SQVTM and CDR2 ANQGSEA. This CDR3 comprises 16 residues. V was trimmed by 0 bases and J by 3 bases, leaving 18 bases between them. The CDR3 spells CSVEDPEKGEDYEQYF. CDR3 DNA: TGCAGCGTTGAAGATCCGGAAAAGGGGGAAGACTACGAGCAGTACTTC.

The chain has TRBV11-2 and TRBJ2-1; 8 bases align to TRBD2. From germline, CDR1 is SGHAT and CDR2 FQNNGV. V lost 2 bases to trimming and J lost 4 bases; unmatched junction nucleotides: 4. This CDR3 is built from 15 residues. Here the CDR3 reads CASSLRSGDYNEQFF. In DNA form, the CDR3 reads TGTGCCAGCAGCTTACGTAGCGGGGATTACAATGAGCAGTTCTTC.

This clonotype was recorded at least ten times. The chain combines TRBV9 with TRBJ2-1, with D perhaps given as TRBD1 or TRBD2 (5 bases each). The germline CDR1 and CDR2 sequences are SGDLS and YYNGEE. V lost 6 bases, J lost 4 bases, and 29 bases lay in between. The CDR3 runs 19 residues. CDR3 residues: CASTNSIQGPIQAYNEQFF. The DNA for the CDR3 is TGTGCCAGCACCAATTCTATTCAGGGACCCATCCAGGCTTACAATGAGCAGTTCTTC.

CDR3 residues: CASSQLARINEQFF. DNA for the CDR3: TGCGCCAGCAGCCAACTAGCCAGGATCAATGAGCAGTTCTTC. V is TRBV4-1 and J is TRBJ2-1, with D tentatively TRBD2 (5 bases). Germline CDR1 is MGHRA and CDR2 is YSYEKL. The CDR3 has 14 residues. The germline V and J ends were trimmed by 2 bases and 6 bases, with 11 bases remaining between them.

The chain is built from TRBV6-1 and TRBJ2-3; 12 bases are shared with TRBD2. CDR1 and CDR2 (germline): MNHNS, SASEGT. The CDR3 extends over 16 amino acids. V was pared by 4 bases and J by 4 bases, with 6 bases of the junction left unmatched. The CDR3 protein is CASSGGLAGPADTQYF. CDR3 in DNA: TGTGCCAGCAGTGGAGGACTAGCGGGGCCCGCAGATACGCAGTATTTT.

The CDR3 sequence is CAISERGNEQFF. CDR3 coding DNA: TGTGCCATCAGTGAGCGGGGGAATGAGCAGTTCTTC. The V gene is TRBV10-3, the J gene TRBJ2-1; perhaps TRBD2 as D (6 bases). Trimming took off 2 bases at V and 7 bases at J, with 6 bases between the two ends. CDR3 size: 12 residues. CDR1 is ENHRY and CDR2 is SYGVKD in the germline V gene.

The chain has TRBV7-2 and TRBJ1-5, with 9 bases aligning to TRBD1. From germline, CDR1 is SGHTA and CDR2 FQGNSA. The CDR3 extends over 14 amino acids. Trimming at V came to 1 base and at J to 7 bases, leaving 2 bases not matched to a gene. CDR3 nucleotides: TGTGCCAGCAGCTTAGGACAGGGGGAACAGCCCCAGCATTTT. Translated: CASSLGQGEQPQHF.

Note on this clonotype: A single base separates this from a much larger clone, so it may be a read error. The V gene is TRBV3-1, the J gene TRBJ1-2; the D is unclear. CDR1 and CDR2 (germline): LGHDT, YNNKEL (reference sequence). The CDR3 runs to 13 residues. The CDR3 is CAISHEGFYGYTF. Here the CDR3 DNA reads TGTGCCATCAGCCACGAAGGGTTCTATGGCTACACCTTC.

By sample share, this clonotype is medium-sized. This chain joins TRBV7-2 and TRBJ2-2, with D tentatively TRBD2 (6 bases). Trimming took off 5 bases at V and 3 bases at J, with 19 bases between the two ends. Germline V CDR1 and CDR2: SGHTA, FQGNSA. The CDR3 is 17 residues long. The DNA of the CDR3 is TGTGCCAGCAGCACTCGGGACTTCTTCTCTTACACCGGGGAGCTGTTTTTT. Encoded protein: CASSTRDFFSYTGELFF. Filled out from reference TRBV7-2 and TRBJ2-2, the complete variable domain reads GAGVSQSPSNKVTEKGKDVELRCDPISGHTALYWYRQSLGQGLEFLIYFQGNSAPDKSGLPSDRFSAERTGGSVSTLTIQRTQQEDSAVYLCASSTRDFFSYTGELFFGEGSRLTVL.

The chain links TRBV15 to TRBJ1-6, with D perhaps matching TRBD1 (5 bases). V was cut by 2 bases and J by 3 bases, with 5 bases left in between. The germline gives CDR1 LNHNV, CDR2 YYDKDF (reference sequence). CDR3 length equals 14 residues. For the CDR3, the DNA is TGTGCCACCAGCAGACAGGGCTATAATTCACCCCTCCACTTT. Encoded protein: CATSRQGYNSPLHF.

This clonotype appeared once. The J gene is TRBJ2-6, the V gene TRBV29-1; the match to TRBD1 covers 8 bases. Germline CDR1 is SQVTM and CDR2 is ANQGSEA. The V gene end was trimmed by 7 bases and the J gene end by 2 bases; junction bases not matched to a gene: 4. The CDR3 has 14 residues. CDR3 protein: CSAATGAGANVLTF. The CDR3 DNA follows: TGCAGCGCGGCGACAGGGGCTGGGGCCAACGTCCTGACTTTC.

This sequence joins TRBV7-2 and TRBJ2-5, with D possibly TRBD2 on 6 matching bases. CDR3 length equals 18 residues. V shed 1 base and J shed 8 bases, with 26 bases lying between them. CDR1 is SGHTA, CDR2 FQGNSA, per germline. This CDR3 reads CASSLGPPGVWVPLTQYF. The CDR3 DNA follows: TGTGCCAGCAGCTTAGGGCCCCCGGGAGTCTGGGTTCCTCTAACCCAGTACTTC.

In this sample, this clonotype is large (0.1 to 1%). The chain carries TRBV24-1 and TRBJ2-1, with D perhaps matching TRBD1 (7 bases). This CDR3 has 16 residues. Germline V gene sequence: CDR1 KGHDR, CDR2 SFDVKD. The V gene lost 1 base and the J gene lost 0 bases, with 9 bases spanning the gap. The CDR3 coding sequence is TGTGCCACCAGTGATTTCCAGGGGGGCTCCTACAATGAGCAGTTCTTC. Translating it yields CATSDFQGGSYNEQFF.

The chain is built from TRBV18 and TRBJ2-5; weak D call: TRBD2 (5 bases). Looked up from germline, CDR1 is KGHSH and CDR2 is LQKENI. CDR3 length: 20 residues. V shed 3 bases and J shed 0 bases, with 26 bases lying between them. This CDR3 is CASSPPPGRGFVGYQETQYF. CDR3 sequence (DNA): TGTGCCAGCTCACCTCCACCGGGCCGAGGGTTTGTGGGGTACCAAGAGACCCAGTACTTC.

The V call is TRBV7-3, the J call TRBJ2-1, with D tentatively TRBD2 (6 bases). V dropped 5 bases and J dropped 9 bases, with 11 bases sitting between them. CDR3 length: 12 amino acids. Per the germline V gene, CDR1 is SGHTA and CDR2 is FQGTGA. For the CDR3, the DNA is TGTGCCAGCAGCAGACCCGGGGGTGAGCAGTTCTTC. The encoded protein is CASSRPGGEQFF. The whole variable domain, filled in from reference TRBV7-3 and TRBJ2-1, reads GAGVSQTPSNKVTEKGKYVELRCDPISGHTALYWYRQSLGQGPEFLIYFQGTGAADDSGLPNDRFFAVRPEGSVSTLKIQRTERGDSAVYLCASSRPGGEQFFGPGTRLTVL.

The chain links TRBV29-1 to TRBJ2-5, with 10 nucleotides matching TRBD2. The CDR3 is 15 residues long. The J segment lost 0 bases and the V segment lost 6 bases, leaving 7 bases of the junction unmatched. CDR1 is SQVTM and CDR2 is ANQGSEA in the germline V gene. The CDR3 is CSVDGTSGDQETQYF. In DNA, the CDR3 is TGCAGCGTCGACGGTACTAGCGGGGACCAAGAGACCCAGTACTTC.

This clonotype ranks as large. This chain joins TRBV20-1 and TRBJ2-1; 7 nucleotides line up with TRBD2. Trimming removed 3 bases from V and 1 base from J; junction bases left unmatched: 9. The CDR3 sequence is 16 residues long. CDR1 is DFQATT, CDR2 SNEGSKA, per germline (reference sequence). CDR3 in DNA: TGCAGTGCTAGCCCTGGACGGGAGGTATCCTACAATGAGCAGTTCTTC. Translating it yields CSASPGREVSYNEQFF.